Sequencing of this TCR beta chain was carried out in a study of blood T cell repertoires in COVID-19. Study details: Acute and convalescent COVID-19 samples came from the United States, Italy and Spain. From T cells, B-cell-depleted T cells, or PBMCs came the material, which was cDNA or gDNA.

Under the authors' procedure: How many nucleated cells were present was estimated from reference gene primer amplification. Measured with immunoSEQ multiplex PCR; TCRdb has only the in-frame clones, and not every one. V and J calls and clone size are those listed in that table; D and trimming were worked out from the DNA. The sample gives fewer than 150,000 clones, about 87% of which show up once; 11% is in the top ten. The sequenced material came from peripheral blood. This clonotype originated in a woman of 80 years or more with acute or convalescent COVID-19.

The CDR3, as DNA: TGTGCCAGCAGCCCTTCAGGACAGGTTTACTATGGCTACACCTTC. This codes for CASSPSGQVYYGYTF. This chain uses TRBV9 with TRBJ1-2; 7 bases match TRBD1. The CDR3 has 15 amino acids. CDR1 is SGDLS and CDR2 is YYNGEE in the germline V gene. Trimming took 4 bases from V and 3 from J; bases not matched to a gene: 9.